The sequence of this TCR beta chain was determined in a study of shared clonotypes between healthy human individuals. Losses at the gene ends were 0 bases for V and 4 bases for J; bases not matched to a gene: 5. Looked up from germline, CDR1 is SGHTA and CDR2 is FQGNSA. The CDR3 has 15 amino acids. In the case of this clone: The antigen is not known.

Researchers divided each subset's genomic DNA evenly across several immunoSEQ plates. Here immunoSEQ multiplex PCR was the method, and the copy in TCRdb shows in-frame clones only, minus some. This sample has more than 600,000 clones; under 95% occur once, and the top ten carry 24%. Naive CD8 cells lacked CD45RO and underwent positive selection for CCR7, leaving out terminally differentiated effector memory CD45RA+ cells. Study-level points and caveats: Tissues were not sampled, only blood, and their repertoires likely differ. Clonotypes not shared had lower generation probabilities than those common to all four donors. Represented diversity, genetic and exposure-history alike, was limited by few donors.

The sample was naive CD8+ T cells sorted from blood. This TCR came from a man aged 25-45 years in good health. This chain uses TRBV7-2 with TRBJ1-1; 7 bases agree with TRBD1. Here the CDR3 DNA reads TGTGCCAGCAGCTTAGCGACAGGGAGTGCCACTGAAGCTTTCTTT. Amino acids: CASSLATGSATEAFF.